The 19 T cell receptor beta chains below come from one sample, sequenced in a study of low-dose radiotherapy and immunotherapy resistance in tumors. Time point defined: before trial treatment. Covering alpha and beta chains, TRAV- and TRBV-specific primers were used for the first-strand cDNA. With a constant-region primer and a V-primer adapter, TCRs were subjected to approximately 21 PCR cycles of amplification. TCRdb redid the calling of the reads with MiXCR, one entry per CDR3 protein. The sample lists around 80,000 distinct CDR3 sequences; approximately 20% were seen once. Sequences were derived from PBMCs, sampled before treatment. The receptors stem from a male donor with prostate cancer.

This clonotype was seen ten or more times. This sequence joins TRBV5-1 and TRBJ2-7; D perhaps matches TRBD2 (6 bases). The CDR3 extends over 15 amino acids. The V end lost 4 bases, the J end lost 6 bases, and 20 bases lay between the germline ends. Germline loops: CDR1 SGHRS, CDR2 YFSETQ. This CDR3 is CASSDPGTAKGEQYF. In nucleotides, the CDR3 is TGCGCCAGCAGCGACCCCGGGACTGCTAAAGGCGAGCAGTACTTC.

This clonotype was seen repeatedly, ten times or more. V usage is TRBV14 and J usage is TRBJ2-2; D gene uncertain. This CDR3 contains 15 residues. Germline loops: CDR1 SGHDN, CDR2 FVKESK. V was cut by 2 bases and J by 1 base, with 8 bases left in between. In DNA, the CDR3 is TGTGCCAGCAGCCAATCTGGGGTGAACACCGGGGAGCTGTTTTTT. Its protein is CASSQSGVNTGELFF.

Points on this clonotype: It is likely a read error: a sequence one base away is far more abundant. This chain joins TRBV27 and TRBJ2-2, with a weak D call TRBD2 (5 bases). The germline gives CDR1 MNHEY, CDR2 SMNVEV (reference sequence). The CDR3 runs to 14 residues. In nucleotides, the CDR3 is TGTGCCAGCAGTGCCTCCGTGGGCACCGGGGAGCTGTCTTTT. It specifies CASSASVGTGELSF.

V gene TRBV18 combines with J gene TRBJ1-2, with D maybe TRBD1 (5 bases). Germline CDR1 KGHSH, CDR2 LQKENI. The CDR3 length is 15 residues. Trimming left V 2 bases short and J 0 bases short, with 10 bases between. Here the CDR3 DNA reads TGTGCCAGCTCACCAGGGGCAGGGACTAACTATGGCTACACCTTC. Amino acids: CASSPGAGTNYGYTF.

This clonotype occurred many times. The chain is built from TRBV20-1 and TRBJ2-1, with TRBD1 identical over 9 bases. The CDR3 has 14 amino acids. V gave up 1 base and J gave up 7 bases; unmatched junction bases: 5. Germline V gene data show CDR1 as DFQATT and CDR2 as SNEGSKA (reference sequence). Here the CDR3 reads CSARVQGAQNEQFF. CDR3 bases: TGCAGTGCTAGAGTACAGGGGGCACAAAATGAGCAGTTCTTC.

This clonotype was counted between two and nine times. The limits of the CDR3 on the DNA are not certain, so only TCRdb's listed CDR3 is given. The genes are TRBV11-3 and TRBJ2-2; the tabulated D call, TRBD1, remains unverified against the DNA. Germline lookup yields CDR1 SGHNT and CDR2 YENEEA. The CDR3 has 12 amino acids, counting both end residues. CDR3 region: CASRRGSGSCFF.

This clonotype was seen many times. The genes are TRBV29-1 and TRBJ2-7; D not resolved. V was cut by 1 base and J by 2 bases, with 12 bases left in between. Per germline, CDR1 SQVTM and CDR2 ANQGSEA. This CDR3 is 14 amino acids long. The DNA for the CDR3 is TGCAGCGTTGAAGTCCGTGGCAATCCCTACGAGCAGTACTTC. Its protein is CSVEVRGNPYEQYF.

In its sample, this clonotype was seen many times. J is TRBJ2-3 and V is TRBV5-1; no reliable D call. Germline V gene sequence: CDR1 SGHRS, CDR2 YFSETQ. The CDR3 runs 12 residues. Trimming left V 0 bases short and J 6 bases short, with 5 bases between. CDR3 nucleotide sequence: TGCGCCAGCAGCTTGGTCGGTGATACGCAGTATTTT. It is translated as CASSLVGDTQYF.

The sample holds many counts of this clonotype. This chain connects TRBV19 to TRBJ1-5, with 7 bases that match TRBD1. The V and J ends lost 1 base and 7 bases, in that order; junction bases with no gene match: 7. Germline V gene sequence: CDR1 LNHDA, CDR2 SQIVND (reference sequence). The CDR3 is 15 amino acids. Here the CDR3 reads CASSIGDRRWQPQHF. As DNA, the CDR3 is TGTGCCAGTAGTATAGGGGACAGACGGTGGCAGCCCCAGCATTTT.

This clonotype was detected many times. This chain joins TRBV2 and TRBJ2-5; TRBD1 matches 7 bases. This CDR3 is 13 amino acids long. V lost 8 bases, J lost 1 base, and 4 bases stayed unmatched. Germline CDR1 SNHLY, CDR2 FYNNEI. CDR3 residues: CASSRDSQETQYF. In nucleotides, the CDR3 is TGTGCCAGCTCGAGGGACAGCCAAGAGACCCAGTACTTC.

This clonotype was seen many times. CDR3 in DNA: TGCGCCAGCAGCCAAGATACCGGGGTAGAGACCCAGTACTTC. It translates to CASSQDTGVETQYF. The chain links TRBV4-1 to TRBJ2-5, with D possibly being TRBD2 (5 bases). Germline V gene lookup returns CDR1 MGHRA and CDR2 YSYEKL. This CDR3 is built from 14 residues. Trimming took 0 bases from V and 4 from J, leaving 9 bases between them.

This clonotype appeared many times. This rearrangement joins TRBV4-2 to TRBJ2-3, with D maybe TRBD2 (6 bases). V was shortened by 0 bases and J by 4 bases, with 14 bases between the two germline ends. The germline V gene encodes CDR1 LGHNA and CDR2 YNFKEQ. The CDR3 has 16 amino acids. The CDR3 spells CASSQDEGPGADTQYF. The DNA of the CDR3 is TGTGCCAGCAGCCAAGATGAGGGGCCGGGGGCAGATACGCAGTATTTT.

In its sample, this clonotype was seen once. A far larger clone differs by one base, so this is likely a read error. The rearrangement joins TRBV27 to TRBJ2-7, with TRBD2 identical over 10 bases. V lost 6 bases and J lost 5; bases outside the gene matches: 7. The CDR3 totals 14 residues. Germline-derived CDR1 and CDR2 are MNHEY and SMNVEV (reference sequence). The CDR3 protein is CASSPGLALDEQYF. The CDR3 DNA follows: TGTGCCAGCAGCCCGGGACTAGCGCTAGACGAGCAGTACTTC.

Of note for this clonotype: This may be a read error: a much more frequent sequence differs by one nucleotide. This chain links TRBV7-9 with TRBJ1-4; D might be TRBD1 (6 bases). CDR1 is SEHNR and CDR2 is FQNEAQ in the germline V gene (reference sequence). Trimming took 5 bases from V and 5 from J, leaving 15 bases between them. CDR3 size: 15 residues. CDR3 in DNA: TGTGCCAGCAGCCAGGGGTCAGGACGCAATGAAAAACTGTTTTTT. Amino acids: CASSQGSGRNEKLFF. The variable domain in full, completed from reference TRBV7-9 and TRBJ1-4, reads DTGVSQNPRHKITKRGQNVTFRCDPISEHNRLYWYRQTLGQGPEFLTYFQNEAQLEKSRLLSDRFSAERPKGSFSTLEIQRTEQGDSAMYLCASSQGSGRNEKLFFGSGTQLSVL.

This clonotype has ten or more counts. V is TRBV20-1 and J is TRBJ2-3; 11 bases fit TRBD2. Germline-derived CDR1 and CDR2 are DFQATT and SNEGSKA (reference sequence). V lost 5 bases to trimming and J lost 3 bases; unmatched junction nucleotides: 10. The CDR3 loop spans 16 amino acids. CDR3 sequence: CSAGSLAGEDTDTQYF. The CDR3 coding sequence is TGCAGTGCTGGATCACTAGCGGGGGAAGATACAGATACGCAGTATTTT.

This clonotype showed up many times. V and J are TRBV6-6 and TRBJ1-2; D call uncertain. Trimming removed 0 bases from V and 0 bases from J, with 8 bases in between. This CDR3 has 15 residues. CDR1 is MNHNY, CDR2 SVGAGI, per germline (reference sequence). This CDR3 reads CASSYSGSSNYGYTF. The CDR3 DNA follows: TGTGCCAGCAGTTACTCGGGGTCTTCTAACTATGGCTACACCTTC.

This clonotype has a count of ten or more. V gene TRBV7-8 combines with J gene TRBJ1-2; 7 nucleotides align to TRBD1. Germline V CDR1 and CDR2: SGHVS, FQNEAQ. The CDR3 has 15 residues. Trimming removed 5 bases from V and 4 bases from J; junction bases left unmatched: 10. Here the CDR3 reads CASSVTDRVGYGYTF. The CDR3 DNA reads TGTGCCAGCAGCGTTACTGACAGGGTCGGCTATGGCTACACCTTC.

This clonotype was seen at least ten times. Written as DNA, the CDR3 is TGTGCCAGCAGTCCGAGATTGGGGGGCGCAGATACGCAGTATTTT. This sequence encodes CASSPRLGGADTQYF. This chain connects TRBV6-1 to TRBJ2-3; D tentatively reads TRBD1 or TRBD2 (6 bases each). Trimming cost V 5 bases and J 4 bases, with 16 bases left between them. This CDR3 is built from 15 residues. Germline CDR1 and CDR2: MNHNS and SASEGT.

Many counts were recorded for this clonotype. CDR3 coding DNA: TGCAGTGCTATGAACTCCGGGACAGCACTTACACAAGAGACCCAGTACTTC. It is translated as CSAMNSGTALTQETQYF. The chain combines TRBV20-1 with TRBJ2-5; 7 bases are shared with TRBD1. This CDR3 spans 17 amino acids. Germline V gives CDR1 DFQATT, CDR2 SNEGSKA (reference sequence). Trimming took 4 bases from V and 2 from J; bases not matched to a gene: 16.